This is a list of T cell receptor beta chains from one sample in a study of radiation and T cells in renal cell carcinoma. Measured with immunoSEQ multiplex PCR; TCRdb has only the in-frame clones, and not every one. The repertoire holds roughly 28,000 clones, roughly 80% seen once, with approximately 31% in the top ten. This sample comprised blood, obtained from a patient whose treatment included radiotherapy and nephrectomy. The receptor set was obtained from a man aged 55 to 69 with renal cell carcinoma. Both conserved end residues are part of each CDR3. A D gene is named only where the DNA matches it firmly. Only some rows state a clone size, as once, few, many or a class for expanded clones.

V	size	J	D	DNA	CDR3
TRBV29-1	NA	TRBJ1-2	NA	TGCAGCGTTGAAAGTTCTGGCTACACCTTC	CSVESSGYTF
TRBV5-6	once	TRBJ2-1	TRBD1	TGTGCCAGCAGCTTGGCCGGACAGGGACCTTACAATGAGCAGTTCTTC	CASSLAGQGPYNEQFF
TRBV2	few	TRBJ2-3	TRBD2	TGTGCCAGCAGGGCGGGAGCGGGTACGCAGTATTTT	CASRAGAGTQYF
TRBV30	NA	TRBJ2-3	NA	TGTGCCTGGAGTCGCACCACAGATACGCAGTATTTT	CAWSRTTDTQYF
TRBV30	NA	TRBJ2-5	NA	TGTGCCTGGAGGCCGGGGGTACAAGAGACCCAGTACTTC	CAWRPGVQETQYF
TRBV10-1	NA	TRBJ2-5	NA	TGCGCCAGCAGTGAGTCGACGGGGTACCGGGAGACCCAGTACTTC	CASSESTGYRETQYF
TRBV7-2	NA	TRBJ1-2	TRBD1	TGTGCCAGCAGCCCTCGGACAGGGTCCCACTATGGCTACACCTTC	CASSPRTGSHYGYTF
TRBV5-1	once	TRBJ2-7	NA	TGCGCCAGCAGCTTGGTTGTCGGGGGCTACAACGAGCAGTACTTC	CASSLVVGGYNEQYF
TRBV4-2	NA	TRBJ2-5	NA	TGTGCCAGCAGCCAAGAATTAGGGCAGGGGAGTCAAGAGACCCAGTACTTC	CASSQELGQGSQETQYF
TRBV29-1	NA	TRBJ2-5	NA	TGCAGCGTTGAAGAGGGACGGTCCCTTGACTTC	CSVEEGRSLDF
TRBV5-1	NA	TRBJ2-7	NA	TGCGCCAGCAGCGCGACCGGGACAAACTACGAGCAGTACTTC	CASSATGTNYEQYF
TRBV10-3	NA	TRBJ2-2	NA	TGTGCCATCAGTGCGCAAGCGGCGAACACCGGGGAGCTGTTTTTT	CAISAQAANTGELFF
TRBV5-1	NA	TRBJ2-1	NA	TGCGCCAGCAGCTTCCAGACCCTGAAAAACAATGAGCAGTTCTTC	CASSFQTLKNNEQFF
TRBV10-1	NA	TRBJ2-3	NA	TGCGCCAGCAGTGATTCGTCCCGGGCAGAGCTAGATACGCAGTATTTT	CASSDSSRAELDTQYF
TRBV7-9	NA	TRBJ2-7	TRBD2	TGTGCCAGCAGCTTAGTCGGTAGCGGGAGGATATACGAGCAGTACTTC	CASSLVGSGRIYEQYF
TRBV2	NA	TRBJ1-5	NA	TGTGCCAGCAGTGATGGTGGGGCTATGGTTGGTCAGCCCCAGCATTTT	CASSDGGAMVGQPQHF
TRBV18	few	TRBJ2-7	TRBD1	TGTGCCAGCTCACCCCGGGACAGTTTCCCCTACGAGCAGTACTTC	CASSPRDSFPYEQYF
TRBV18	once	TRBJ1-1	NA	TGTGCCAGCTCACCACAAAACACTGAAGCTTTCTTT	CASSPQNTEAFF
TRBV19	NA	TRBJ2-1	NA	TGTGCCAGTAGTTCCCTAGGGACCGACAGCTCCTACAATGAGCAGTTCTTC	CASSSLGTDSSYNEQFF
TRBV30	few	TRBJ2-1	TRBD2	TGTGCCTGGAAAATAGCGGGAGGGAGAAATGAGCAGTTCTTC	CAWKIAGGRNEQFF
TRBV9	NA	TRBJ2-3	TRBD2	TGTGCCAGCAGCGTAGGAAGGACTAGAGGTCATACGCAGTATTTT	CASSVGRTRGHTQYF
TRBV7-8	NA	TRBJ2-7	NA	TGTGCCAGCAGCTTAAGGAAAGGTCCCTACGAGCAGTACTTC	CASSLRKGPYEQYF
TRBV5-6	NA	TRBJ1-1	TRBD1	TGTGCCAGCAGCTTTCGGGACAGGGGTTTTGATGCTGAAGCTTTCTTT	CASSFRDRGFDAEAFF
TRBV5-1	NA	TRBJ2-7	TRBD1	TGCGCCAGCAGCCAAGGGGACAGGGCCTACGAGCAGTACTTC	CASSQGDRAYEQYF
TRBV15	NA	TRBJ1-2	TRBD1	TGTGCCACCAGCACAAACAGGGGGCGGGCTGGAGGCTACACCTTC	CATSTNRGRAGGYTF
TRBV5-4	NA	TRBJ1-1	NA	TGTGCCAGCAGTCCAGACCTGAACACTGAAGCTTTCTTT	CASSPDLNTEAFF
TRBV5-1	NA	TRBJ2-1	NA	TGCGCCAGCAACCGTCCACCCTACAATGAGCAGTTCTTC	CASNRPPYNEQFF
TRBV19	many	TRBJ2-1	TRBD2	TGTGCCAGTAGTATAGGGACTAGCGCCTACAATGAGCAGTTCTTC	CASSIGTSAYNEQFF
TRBV5-6	NA	TRBJ1-1	TRBD1	TGTGCCAGCAGCTTTGGGGACAGGGGGAACACTGAAGCTTTCTTT	CASSFGDRGNTEAFF